The TCR beta chain described here comes from a study of shared clonotypes between healthy human individuals. Germline V CDR1 and CDR2: MNHEY, SVGAGI. This CDR3 has 13 residues. Deletions cut 2 bases from V and 14 bases from J, with 13 bases between. Donors were healthy HIV-negative adults without recently reported acute infections or vaccinations. Repertoires were generated with immunoSEQ multiplex PCR, while TCRdb's copy carries only in-frame clones and drops some. The profile covers approximately 980,000 clones, with over 75% appearing a single time and nearly 1.5% taken by the ten largest. This clone was counted a few times. Its antigen is currently unknown. Study conclusions and caveats: Clonotypes shared by all four sorted-subset donors had higher generation probabilities than non-shared clonotypes. Relative to memory subsets, naive subsets generally showed larger estimated richness.

The specimen was memory CD4+ T cells sorted from blood. Subset: CD45RA-negative fraction. This receptor was identified in a man aged 18 to 29 in good health. The J gene is TRBJ1-6, the V gene TRBV6-5; no reliable D call. CDR3: CASSYTREGSLHF. As DNA, the CDR3 is TGTGCCAGCAGTTACACACGGGAAGGGTCCCTCCACTTT.